These T cell receptor beta chains were read from a single sample in a study of blood T cell repertoires in COVID-19. Some clones are missing from TCRdb's copy, which holds only in-frame ones; the method was immunoSEQ multiplex PCR. Among roughly 200,000 clones listed, approximately 90% were seen once. The sequenced sample was PBMCs or T cells enriched from blood (not recorded which). The source of these receptors is a woman in her thirties who had recovered from COVID-19. The CDR3 runs from the conserved cysteine through the conserved F or W. The order of the fields is clone size, V gene, J gene, D gene, CDR3 DNA, CDR3 protein. D genes are given only for firm matches. Only part of the rows carry a size: once, few, many, or a class if the clone is expanded.

clone size: once
V gene: TRBV2
J gene: TRBJ1-2
D gene: .
CDR3 DNA: TGTGCCAGCACAGACTTCTATGGCTACACCTTC
CDR3 protein: CASTDFYGYTF

clone size: .
V gene: TRBV27
J gene: TRBJ2-3
D gene: TRBD2
CDR3 DNA: TGTGCCAGCAGGGTAAGCGGGAGGGGCACAGATACGCAGTATTTT
CDR3 protein: CASRVSGRGTDTQYF

clone size: .
V gene: TRBV6-4
J gene: TRBJ2-1
D gene: .
CDR3 DNA: TGTGCCAGCAGTGACTCGGCGGTCTCCTACAATGAGCAGTTCTTC
CDR3 protein: CASSDSAVSYNEQFF

clone size: .
V gene: TRBV7-6
J gene: TRBJ2-1
D gene: TRBD2
CDR3 DNA: TGTGCCAGCAGCCCCTTAGCGGGAGGGGGTACGATGTACAATGAGCAGTTCTTC
CDR3 protein: CASSPLAGGGTMYNEQFF

clone size: .
V gene: TRBV9
J gene: TRBJ2-7
D gene: TRBD2
CDR3 DNA: TGTGCCAGCAGCGTAGCCCCTGATTCCTATAGCGGGAGTGCCTACGAGCAGTACTTC
CDR3 protein: CASSVAPDSYSGSAYEQYF

clone size: once
V gene: TRBV2
J gene: TRBJ1-1
D gene: .
CDR3 DNA: TGTGCCAGCAGTGGCAGGGGAGGGCTGAACACTGAAGCTTTCTTT
CDR3 protein: CASSGRGGLNTEAFF

clone size: .
V gene: TRBV6-5
J gene: TRBJ1-5
D gene: .
CDR3 DNA: TGTGCCAGCAGTTACCGATTAGAGCAGCCCCAGCATTTT
CDR3 protein: CASSYRLEQPQHF

clone size: .
V gene: TRBV19
J gene: TRBJ1-1
D gene: .
CDR3 DNA: TGTGCCAGTAGTCCCCGGGAAACGAACACTGAAGCTTTCTTT
CDR3 protein: CASSPRETNTEAFF

clone size: .
V gene: TRBV27
J gene: TRBJ1-1
D gene: TRBD1
CDR3 DNA: TGTGCCAGCACCGGACAGGGGGCCGGAAACACTGAAGCTTTCTTT
CDR3 protein: CASTGQGAGNTEAFF

clone size: .
V gene: TRBV7-9
J gene: TRBJ1-4
D gene: .
CDR3 DNA: TGTGCCAGCAGCTTCACTCATTTACAGGCTGCAACAGAAAAACTGTTTTTT
CDR3 protein: CASSFTHLQAATEKLFF

clone size: .
V gene: TRBV7-9
J gene: TRBJ2-1
D gene: TRBD1
CDR3 DNA: TGTGCCAGCAGCGACCCTACAGGGGGCTTGGATGAGCAGTTCTTC
CDR3 protein: CASSDPTGGLDEQFF

clone size: .
V gene: TRBV11-1
J gene: TRBJ1-1
D gene: TRBD1
CDR3 DNA: TGTGCCAGCAGTCGGACAGGGGTGAATGCTTTCTTT
CDR3 protein: CASSRTGVNAFF

clone size: .
V gene: TRBV6-5
J gene: TRBJ1-3
D gene: .
CDR3 DNA: TGTGCCAGCAGTTACGTCGGTGGAAACACCATATATTTT
CDR3 protein: CASSYVGGNTIYF

clone size: .
V gene: TRBV4-3
J gene: TRBJ1-1
D gene: .
CDR3 DNA: TGCGCCAGCAGCCTATATAAGACCGGGACAGAAGCTTTCTTT
CDR3 protein: CASSLYKTGTEAFF

clone size: .
V gene: TRBV5-1
J gene: TRBJ1-4
D gene: .
CDR3 DNA: TGCGCCAGCAGCTTAACCCTAGTTTGGCCAGCAACTAATGAAAAACTGTTTTTT
CDR3 protein: CASSLTLVWPATNEKLFF

clone size: .
V gene: TRBV3-1/TRBV3-2
J gene: TRBJ2-7
D gene: .
CDR3 DNA: TGTGCCAGCAGCCAAGATCTGGCAGGGAACGAGCAGTACTTC
CDR3 protein: CASSQDLAGNEQYF

clone size: .
V gene: TRBV6-5
J gene: TRBJ1-1
D gene: .
CDR3 DNA: TGTGCCAGCAGTCGACCGGGATTAGCAGGCACTGAAGCTTTCTTT
CDR3 protein: CASSRPGLAGTEAFF

clone size: .
V gene: TRBV19
J gene: TRBJ2-3
D gene: .
CDR3 DNA: TGTGCCAGTAGCACTCATAGCGGCGGGGCTAGCACAGATACGCAGTATTTT
CDR3 protein: CASSTHSGGASTDTQYF